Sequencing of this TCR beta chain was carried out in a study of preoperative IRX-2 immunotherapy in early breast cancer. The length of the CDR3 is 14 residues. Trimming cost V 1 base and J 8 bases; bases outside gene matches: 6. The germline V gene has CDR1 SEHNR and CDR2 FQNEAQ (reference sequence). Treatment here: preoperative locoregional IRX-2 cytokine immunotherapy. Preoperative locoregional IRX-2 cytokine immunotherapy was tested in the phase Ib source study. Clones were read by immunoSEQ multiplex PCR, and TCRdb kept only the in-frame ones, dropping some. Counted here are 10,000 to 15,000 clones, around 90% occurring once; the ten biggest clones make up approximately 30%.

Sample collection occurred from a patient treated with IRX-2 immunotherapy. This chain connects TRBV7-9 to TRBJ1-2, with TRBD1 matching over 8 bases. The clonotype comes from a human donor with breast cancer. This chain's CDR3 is CASSLDRTGYGYTF. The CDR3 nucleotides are TGTGCCAGCAGCTTAGATAGGACAGGGTACGGCTACACCTTC.